This T cell receptor (beta chain) was captured in a study of blood T cell repertoires in COVID-19. Study at large: Sites across the United States, Italy and Spain contributed samples from acute and convalescent COVID-19.

This CDR3 has 13 residues. V gave up 3 bases and J gave up 8 bases, with 11 bases separating them. Germline CDR1 is MNHEY and CDR2 is SMNVEV (reference sequence). Original processing methods: Reference gene primer amplification gave estimated nucleated cell counts. TCRdb's table, derived via immunoSEQ multiplex PCR, lists solely in-frame clones and lacks some. V, J and clone size were drawn from that table, and D and trimming were deduced from the DNA. The sample lists roughly 670,000 clones, over 80% occurring once. The sequenced sample was peripheral blood. This sequence originates from a young woman with acute or convalescent COVID-19. The V and J genes are TRBV27 and TRBJ2-1; weak D call: TRBD1 (5 bases). CDR3 sequence reads: CASSFGQRDEQFF. CDR3 bases: TGTGCCAGCAGTTTTGGACAACGGGATGAGCAGTTCTTC.